These 14 T cell receptor beta chains were sequenced from one sample in a study of T cell responses to AZD1222 COVID-19 vaccine. Here immunoSEQ multiplex PCR was the method, and the copy in TCRdb shows in-frame clones only, minus some. The sample shows about 150,000 clones, approximately 92% of them seen only once. The specimen was peripheral blood, collected on day 0 of AZD1222 vaccination. The receptors here all came from an adult in good health.

The V call is TRBV5-4, the J call TRBJ2-7; TRBD1 agrees at 8 bases. This CDR3 has 16 residues. Germline CDR1 and CDR2: SGHNT and YYREEE (reference sequence). The V gene end was trimmed by 0 bases and the J gene end by 9 bases; junction bases not matched to a gene: 14. The CDR3 nucleotides read TGTGCCAGCAGCTTGGGGGGACAGGAGACCAGTTATGGGCAGTACTTC. Translated: CASSLGGQETSYGQYF. Combining the CDR3 with reference TRBV5-4 and TRBJ2-7 gives the whole variable domain ETGVTQSPTHLIKTRGQQVTLRCSSQSGHNTVSWYQQALGQGPQFIFQYYREEENGRGNFPPRFSGLQFPNYSSELNVNALELDDSALYLCASSLGGQETSYGQYFGPGTRLTVT.

The chain carries TRBV2 and TRBJ1-4, with a weak D call TRBD1 (5 bases). This CDR3 has 15 amino acids. V gave up 2 bases and J gave up 6 bases, with 13 bases separating them. Germline values: CDR1 SNHLY, CDR2 FYNNEI. CDR3 bases: TGTGCCAGCAGTGAACTGGGACGGCTGGATGAAAAACTGTTTTTT. Translation gives CASSELGRLDEKLFF. Complete variable domain (other parts from reference TRBV2 and TRBJ1-4): EPEVTQTPSHQVTQMGQEVILRCVPISNHLYFYWYRQILGQKVEFLVSFYNNEISEKSEIFDDQFSVERPDGSNFTLKIRSTKLEDSAMYFCASSELGRLDEKLFFGSGTQLSVL.

The chain carries TRBV28 and TRBJ1-4; D is possibly TRBD1 (6 bases). Germline loops: CDR1 MDHEN, CDR2 SYDVKM. The CDR3 contains 16 residues. V lost 1 base, J lost 7 bases, and 16 bases lay in between. CDR3 amino acids: CASSLFVQGLGEKLFF. CDR3 DNA: TGTGCCAGCAGTTTATTCGTACAGGGTCTAGGTGAAAAACTGTTTTTT.

The rearrangement joins TRBV11-1 to TRBJ2-1; D possibly matches TRBD1 or TRBD2 (7 bases each). The CDR3 has 15 amino acids. CDR1 SGHAT and CDR2 FQDESV come from the germline V gene (reference sequence). Trimming shortened V by 1 base and J by 6 bases, and 13 bases separated the two germline ends. In DNA, the CDR3 is TGTGCCAGCAGCTTAGGACAGGGCGGGGGCAATGAGCAGTTCTTC. Residues: CASSLGQGGGNEQFF.

The V and J genes are TRBV4-3 and TRBJ1-3; 9 nucleotides align to TRBD1. The V segment lost 1 base and the J segment 2 bases; nucleotides outside the gene matches: 0. Germline V gives CDR1 LGHNA, CDR2 YSLEER. CDR3 length: 15 residues. The CDR3 region is CASSQGQGAGNTIYF. The CDR3 coding sequence is TGCGCCAGCAGCCAAGGACAGGGGGCTGGAAACACCATATATTTT.

Only a few counts were recorded for this clone. V usage is TRBV6-5 and J usage is TRBJ1-2, with no clear D. The V end lost 6 bases, the J end lost 4 bases, and 6 bases lay between the germline ends. Germline loops: CDR1 MNHEY, CDR2 SVGAGI. This CDR3 comprises 11 residues. This chain's CDR3 is CASRQSYGYTF. The CDR3 DNA reads TGTGCCAGCAGACAGAGCTATGGCTACACCTTC.

V and J are TRBV4-3 and TRBJ2-7, with D perhaps assigned TRBD1 or TRBD2 (6 bases each). V shed 0 bases and J shed 6 bases, with 12 bases lying between them. CDR3 length: 14 amino acids. Germline V gene lookup returns CDR1 LGHNA and CDR2 YSLEER. CDR3 protein: CASSQDEGGSEQYF. In DNA form, the CDR3 reads TGCGCCAGCAGCCAAGATGAGGGGGGTAGCGAGCAGTACTTC.

The chain links TRBV27 to TRBJ2-7; D is undetermined. Trimming took 5 bases from V and 3 from J, leaving 20 bases between them. This CDR3 spans 16 amino acids. Germline V lookup: CDR1 MNHEY, CDR2 SMNVEV (reference sequence). The CDR3: CASSPFPKLRFYEQYF. DNA for the CDR3: TGTGCCAGCAGTCCATTTCCCAAGCTACGATTCTACGAGCAGTACTTC.

V is TRBV6-1 and J is TRBJ1-2; D uncertain. This CDR3 has 13 residues. Deletions cut 1 base from V and 4 bases from J, with 7 bases between. CDR1 is MNHNS and CDR2 is SASEGT in the germline V gene. The CDR3, as DNA: TGTGCCAGCAGTGAAGGTGGTTTCTATGGCTACACCTTC. The encoded protein is CASSEGGFYGYTF.

The rearrangement links TRBV24-1 to TRBJ2-4; 15 bases fit TRBD2. Trimming cost V 2 bases and J 2 bases; bases outside gene matches: 9. In germline, CDR1 is KGHDR, CDR2 SFDVKD. The CDR3 is made up of 20 amino acids. CDR3 sequence (DNA): TGTGCCACCAGTGATTGTGGGACTAGCGGGGGGATAAAAACCAAAAACATTCAGTACTTC. Encoded protein: CATSDCGTSGGIKTKNIQYF.

J is TRBJ1-6 and V is TRBV4-3; no clear D gene. The CDR3 loop spans 16 amino acids. The V gene's germline CDR1 is LGHNA and CDR2 YSLEER. V lost 0 bases and J lost 7, with 13 bases in between. This CDR3 reads CASSQESYRGNSPLHF. The CDR3 DNA is TGCGCCAGCAGCCAAGAGTCTTATCGGGGAAATTCACCCCTCCACTTT.

J is TRBJ1-3 and V is TRBV7-9; tentatively, D is TRBD1 (5 bases). Trimming shortened V by 2 bases and J by 2 bases, and 10 bases separated the two germline ends. The length of the CDR3 is 15 residues. Germline-derived CDR1 and CDR2 are SEHNR and FQNEAQ (reference sequence). In DNA, the CDR3 is TGTGCCAGCAGCTTAAACGGGGGGACTGGAAACACCATATATTTT. Residues: CASSLNGGTGNTIYF.

The rearrangement joins TRBV4-1 to TRBJ2-5; no clear D. V lost 0 bases, J lost 13 bases, and 18 bases lay in between. The germline V gene encodes CDR1 MGHRA and CDR2 YSYEKL. The CDR3 loop spans 14 amino acids. The CDR3: CASSQDIITPKGYF. CDR3 DNA sequence: TGCGCCAGCAGCCAAGATATAATTACGCCAAAGGGGTACTTC.

This chain uses TRBV30 with TRBJ2-7, with D perhaps given as TRBD1 or TRBD2 (6 bases each). The CDR3 covers 16 residues. Per the germline V gene, CDR1 is GTSNPN and CDR2 is SVGIG (reference sequence). The V and J ends lost 0 bases and 4 bases respectively, with 19 bases between them. CDR3 sequence: CAWSVLGGVGDYEQYF. The CDR3 region has the DNA TGTGCCTGGAGTGTACTCGGGGGCGTAGGAGATTACGAGCAGTACTTC.